This TCR beta chain was recorded in a study of graft-versus-host responses after intestinal transplantation. Study background: Transplants were multivisceral, liver-intestinal, or isolated intestinal. Every transplant recipient was induced with anti-thymocyte globulin, then maintained on tacrolimus and steroids for roughly 3 years. Study findings and constraints: Circulating GvH clone levels at their peak were associated with HvG declines (early post-transplant).

About this clone: Its antigen is unknown.

Here immunoSEQ multiplex PCR was the method, and the copy in TCRdb shows in-frame clones only, minus some. Of tens of thousands of clones in the sample, 92% are singletons; the top ten hold about 0.28%. This TCR was recovered from a human donor who received an intestinal transplant. This specimen consisted of unstimulated CD4+ T cells sorted from spleen or lymph node cells, obtained before intestinal transplant.

CDR3 in amino acids: CASSEALPGQAFNSPLHF. As DNA, the CDR3 is TGTGCCAGCAGTGAAGCGCTACCAGGACAGGCTTTTAATTCACCCCTCCACTTT. The chain has TRBV6-1 and TRBJ1-6; 7 nucleotides align to TRBD1. The germline CDR1 and CDR2 sequences are MNHNS and SASEGT. The CDR3 totals 18 residues. The junction had 11 bases not matched to a gene; V was cut back by 0 bases and J by 6 bases.